Sequencing of this T cell receptor (beta chain) was carried out in a study of blood T cell repertoires in COVID-19. On the study more broadly: Samples taken during acute and convalescent COVID-19 were collected in the United States, Italy and Spain. Sources were T cells, B-cell-depleted T cells, or PBMCs; the material itself was cDNA or gDNA.

V dropped 5 bases and J dropped 5 bases, with 6 bases sitting between them. Germline V lookup: CDR1 MDHEN, CDR2 SYDVKM. The CDR3 loop spans 11 amino acids. TCRdb keeps only in-frame clones here, not all; method: immunoSEQ multiplex PCR. The sample has 11,000 to 15,000 clones; 85% to 90% are singletons. Sequenced input: peripheral blood. The TCR comes from a human donor in a cohort sampled during active COVID-19. The V call is TRBV28, the J call TRBJ1-1, with D maybe TRBD1 (5 bases). The CDR3 DNA reads TGTGCCAGCAGTAAGGGGACTGAAGCTTTCTTT. Its protein is CASSKGTEAFF.